This T cell receptor (beta chain) was recovered during a study of cytomegalovirus exposure and HLA in healthy donors. Study results and limitations: Cytomegalovirus status, reportedly, was diagnosed with high specificity and sensitivity by the classifier.

A word on this clone: Its antigen is not identified.

The V gene lost 3 bases and the J gene lost 2 bases, with 11 bases spanning the gap. Germline lookup yields CDR1 SEHNR and CDR2 FQNEAQ (reference sequence). The CDR3 length is 15 residues. It was with 60 Vbeta and 13 Jbeta primers that the PCR ran. Repertoires were generated with immunoSEQ multiplex PCR, while TCRdb's copy carries only in-frame clones and drops some. The sample shows about 120,000 clones, approximately 72% of them seen only once. This chain connects TRBV7-9 to TRBJ2-1; tentatively, D is TRBD2 (7 bases). The TCR was taken from a man between 18 and 29 years old in good health and CMV-seronegative. The material sequenced was PBMCs. CDR3 DNA sequence: TGTGCCAGCAGCTTCCAAGGGGGGGCCTACAATGAGCAGTTCTTC. This gives the protein CASSFQGGAYNEQFF.